One and the same sample provided the 32 T cell receptor beta chains below, sequenced in a study of regulatory T cells in long-lasting Graves disease. Time point meaning: newly diagnosed GD, antithyroid drugs for less than 3 months. PBMC RNA was the source of the TCR library. To make TCR beta libraries, researchers used iRepertoire HTBI primers and Arm-PCR of CDR3 regions. TCRdb recomputed calls from the multiplex PCR reads with MiXCR, one row per CDR3 protein. The data show roughly 250,000 distinct CDR3 sequences, 15% to 20% seen once. Another study also made use of these data, one on T cells in Graves' hyperthyroidism and ophthalmopathy.

The material was peripheral blood mononuclear cells (PBMCs), obtained at new diagnosis, from a patient treated with antithyroid drugs. All receptors come from a woman aged 25 to 39 with Graves disease.

This clonotype was picked up many times. This chain links TRBV24-1 with TRBJ1-1; TRBD1 might be the D (5 bases). Trimming pared 1 base from V and 4 bases from J, leaving 9 bases between. CDR1 and CDR2 from the germline V gene are KGHDR and SFDVKD. This CDR3 contains 14 residues. CDR3 coding DNA: TGTGCCACCAGTGATTTTGGGGGAAGCACTGAAGCTTTCTTT. It translates to CATSDFGGSTEAFF.

Comment on this clonotype: A clone one base away is much larger, so this may be a read error. V and J are TRBV15 and TRBJ1-1; tentatively, D is TRBD1 (5 bases). Germline V gene data show CDR1 as LNHNV and CDR2 as YYDKDF (reference sequence). There are 14 residues in the CDR3. CDR3 DNA sequence: TGTGCCACCAGCACCCTGGTAGGAGGGACTGGAGCTTTCTTT. Its protein product is CATSTLVGGTGAFF. The complete variable domain, with remaining parts taken from reference TRBV15 and TRBJ1-1, reads DAMVIQNPRYQVTQFGKPVTLSCSQTLNHNVMYWYQQKSSQAPKLLFHYYDKDFNNEADTPDNFQSRRPNTSFCFLDIRSPGLGDTAMYLCATSTLVGGTGAFFGQGTRLTVV.

A few counts support this clonotype. The V call is TRBV19, the J call TRBJ2-3; unclear D gene. Looked up from germline, CDR1 is LNHDA and CDR2 is SQIVND (reference sequence). The CDR3 extends over 14 amino acids. V was pared by 5 bases and J by 0 bases, with 9 bases between. DNA of the CDR3: TGTGCCAGTAGTGCGGAATTTAGCACAGATACGCAGTATTTT. Its protein is CASSAEFSTDTQYF.

This clonotype was seen at least ten times. The chain combines TRBV9 with TRBJ2-3; 13 bases fit TRBD2. Germline CDR1 and CDR2: SGDLS and YYNGEE. With V trimmed by 3 bases and J by 5 bases, 0 bases remained unmatched. The CDR3 has 14 amino acids. The CDR3 region has the DNA TGTGCCAGCAGCGGGACTAGCGGGAGAGATACGCAGTATTTT. Protein product: CASSGTSGRDTQYF.

There are many counts of this clonotype. The chain links TRBV7-9 to TRBJ1-1, with a possible D match to TRBD1 (5 bases). CDR1 and CDR2 (germline): SEHNR, FQNEAQ (reference sequence). CDR3 size: 17 residues. V was trimmed by 7 bases and J by 4 bases, leaving 25 bases between them. For the CDR3, the DNA is TGTGCCAGCACCCCGAGAGTAAGCAGGGTTCGAGGCACTGAAGCTTTCTTT. This gives the protein CASTPRVSRVRGTEAFF.

This clonotype came up many times. This rearrangement joins TRBV5-1 to TRBJ2-1, with 7 bases fitting TRBD1. The CDR3 loop spans 16 amino acids. The ends lost 6 bases at V and 5 bases at J; junction bases unmatched: 14. Germline CDR1 is SGHRS and CDR2 is YFSETQ. CDR3 DNA: TGCGCCAGCATACTAGTCCCGACAGGGCAAAACAATGAGCAGTTCTTC. Amino acids: CASILVPTGQNNEQFF.

This clonotype turned up a few times. This clone may be a read error of a much larger clone one base away. The chain uses TRBV6-1 and TRBJ1-4, with a weak D call TRBD1 (5 bases). Trimming removed 8 bases from V and 8 bases from J, with 6 bases in between. The CDR3 runs to 10 residues. Germline V gene data show CDR1 as MNHNS and CDR2 as SASEGT. Written as DNA, the CDR3 is TGTGCCAGCCACAGGGAAAAACTGTTTTTT. The encoded protein is CASHREKLFF.

This clonotype was detected ten times or more. The chain is built from TRBV7-9 and TRBJ1-2; weak D call: TRBD1 (6 bases). Trimming removed 4 bases from V and 6 bases from J, with 9 bases in between. CDR3 size: 12 residues. Germline V gene lookup returns CDR1 SEHNR and CDR2 FQNEAQ (reference sequence). CDR3 residues: CASSWTDDGYTF. The CDR3 bases are TGTGCCAGCAGCTGGACAGACGATGGCTACACCTTC. The full variable domain, with the rest looked up from reference TRBV7-9 and TRBJ1-2, is DTGVSQNPRHKITKRGQNVTFRCDPISEHNRLYWYRQTLGQGPEFLTYFQNEAQLEKSRLLSDRFSAERPKGSFSTLEIQRTEQGDSAMYLCASSWTDDGYTFGSGTRLTVV.

This clonotype was detected many times. The V and J genes are TRBV2 and TRBJ1-6, with TRBD1 identical over 10 bases. Unmatched junction bases numbered 5, after V lost 10 bases and J lost 8 bases. This CDR3 has 13 amino acids. Germline V gene data show CDR1 as SNHLY and CDR2 as FYNNEI. CDR3 nucleotides: TGTGCCACCTCGGGACAGGGGTATTCACCCCTCCACTTT. This sequence encodes CATSGQGYSPLHF.

This clonotype was detected ten times or more. The chain carries TRBV11-2 and TRBJ2-5, with 12 bases lining up with TRBD2. CDR3 length: 18 residues. Germline V gives CDR1 SGHAT, CDR2 FQNNGV. Germline trimming cut 0 bases from V and 4 bases from J; bases unmatched to any gene: 9. The CDR3 loop is CASSLDRLAGGFGETQYF. Here the CDR3 DNA reads TGTGCCAGCAGCTTAGATCGTCTAGCGGGGGGGTTTGGAGAGACCCAGTACTTC.

This clonotype was counted at least ten times. The chain joins TRBV29-1 to TRBJ1-1, with 7 bases aligning to TRBD1. The CDR3 length is 13 residues. J was trimmed by 0 bases and V by 6 bases; bases with no gene match: 4. From germline, CDR1 is SQVTM and CDR2 ANQGSEA. CDR3 nucleotide sequence: TGCAGCGTCAACGACAGGGTGAACACTGAAGCTTTCTTT. It is translated as CSVNDRVNTEAFF.

This clonotype was detected ten times or more. The chain employs TRBV11-2 and TRBJ1-4; D unresolved. Germline V lookup: CDR1 SGHAT, CDR2 FQNNGV. This CDR3 is 17 amino acids long. The ends were cut back, 1 base at V and 3 bases at J, with 15 bases in the middle. The CDR3 region is CASSLGRADRPNEKLFF. The DNA for the CDR3 is TGTGCCAGCAGCTTAGGGCGGGCAGACCGTCCTAATGAAAAACTGTTTTTT.

This clonotype was observed at least ten times. The rearrangement joins TRBV20-1 to TRBJ2-3, with a tentative D call TRBD1 (6 bases). The CDR3 totals 13 residues. Germline V gives CDR1 DFQATT, CDR2 SNEGSKA (reference sequence). V was cut by 1 base and J by 4 bases, with 9 bases left in between. The chain's CDR3 is CSARVQGSDTQYF. Written as DNA, the CDR3 is TGCAGTGCTAGAGTACAGGGTTCAGATACGCAGTATTTT.

This clonotype has a count of ten or more. The chain links TRBV24-1 to TRBJ2-2; 7 nucleotides line up with TRBD2. The CDR3 runs 16 residues. Germline-derived CDR1 and CDR2 are KGHDR and SFDVKD. J lost 5 bases, V lost 4 bases, and 9 bases had no gene match. The CDR3 region is CATSDPSGGRTGELFF. The CDR3 coding sequence is TGTGCCACCAGTGACCCCTCGGGGGGACGGACCGGGGAGCTGTTTTTT.

This clonotype has at least ten counts. The rearrangement uses TRBV7-3 and TRBJ1-3; unclear D gene. Between the trimmed V and J ends, which lost 2 bases and 0 bases, there was a span of 8 bases. CDR1 and CDR2 from the germline V gene are SGHTA and FQGTGA. The CDR3 length is 15 residues. The CDR3 region is CASSLAFPSGNTIYF. CDR3 nucleotide sequence: TGTGCCAGCAGCTTAGCCTTTCCCTCTGGAAACACCATATATTTT.

The sample holds many counts of this clonotype. The chain is built from TRBV20-1 and TRBJ2-7; D may be TRBD2 (5 bases). The CDR3 totals 12 residues. Germline CDR1 and CDR2: DFQATT and SNEGSKA (reference sequence). V was pared by 0 bases and J by 9 bases, with 12 bases between. CDR3 coding DNA: TGCAGTGCTAGAGATAACAGCGGATCGCAGTACTTC. Its protein is CSARDNSGSQYF.

This clonotype was seen at least ten times. The chain recombines TRBV7-9 with TRBJ1-5; no reliable D call. CDR3 size: 14 residues. V was pared by 4 bases and J by 7 bases, with 14 bases between. Germline CDR1 and CDR2: SEHNR and FQNEAQ (reference sequence). CDR3: CASSSGSTGQPQHF. CDR3 sequence (DNA): TGTGCCAGCAGCTCTGGGAGTACTGGACAGCCCCAGCATTTT.

This clonotype was observed many times. J is TRBJ1-2 and V is TRBV9; D unresolved. V was trimmed by 0 bases and J by 6 bases, leaving 15 bases between them. CDR3 size: 15 residues. CDR1 and CDR2 (germline): SGDLS, YYNGEE. CDR3 sequence: CASSVVEGDLDGYTF. The CDR3 nucleotides read TGTGCCAGCAGCGTAGTGGAGGGAGATTTGGATGGCTACACCTTC.

There are many counts of this clonotype. V and J are TRBV20-1 and TRBJ2-3; the match to TRBD2 covers 11 bases. J was trimmed by 3 bases and V by 3 bases; bases with no gene match: 11. Germline V lookup: CDR1 DFQATT, CDR2 SNEGSKA (reference sequence). The CDR3 extends over 17 amino acids. The CDR3 bases are TGCAGTGCTAGGGTTCCCCTAGCGGGGGGAGGGACAGATACGCAGTATTTT. Translating it yields CSARVPLAGGGTDTQYF.

This clonotype was counted at least ten times. The chain joins TRBV6-1 to TRBJ2-7, with D maybe TRBD1 (6 bases). V gave up 6 bases and J gave up 3 bases, with 15 bases separating them. Germline-derived CDR1 and CDR2 are MNHNS and SASEGT. CDR3 length equals 14 residues. The CDR3 DNA reads as TGTGCCAGCAGCCCCGGACAGCTAATCTACGAGCAGTACTTC. It yields the protein CASSPGQLIYEQYF.

As regards this clonotype: This clone may be a read error of a much larger clone one base away. The gene calls are TRBV11-2 and TRBJ2-2; D may be TRBD1 (6 bases). The CDR3 runs 15 residues. Germline CDR1 and CDR2: SGHAT and FQNNGV. The CDR3 DNA follows: TGTGCCAGCAGCTTTAACAGGGCGAACACCGGGGAGCCGTTTTTT. Translating it yields CASSFNRANTGEPFF.

Many counts were recorded for this clonotype. This chain joins TRBV27 and TRBJ1-5; no reliable D call. Trimming took off 5 bases at V and 0 bases at J, with 8 bases between the two ends. Germline values: CDR1 MNHEY, CDR2 SMNVEV (reference sequence). CDR3 size: 14 residues. The CDR3 bases are TGTGCCAGCAGTGAGGTCCTTAGCAATCAGCCCCAGCATTTT. This sequence encodes CASSEVLSNQPQHF.

The chain joins TRBV2 to TRBJ2-1; 15 nucleotides agree with TRBD2. The J segment lost 6 bases and the V segment lost 4 bases, leaving 4 bases of the junction unmatched. The V gene's germline CDR1 is SNHLY and CDR2 FYNNEI. The length of the CDR3 is 16 residues. The CDR3 sequence is CASSARTSGGANEQFF. CDR3 bases: TGTGCCAGCAGTGCTAGGACTAGCGGGGGGGCCAATGAGCAGTTCTTC.

CDR3 DNA: TGCAGTGCTACCCAAGGGCCCTATTCACCCCTCCACTTT. The encoded protein is CSATQGPYSPLHF. This rearrangement joins TRBV20-1 to TRBJ1-6; no definite D call. This CDR3 region has 13 residues. The germline gives CDR1 DFQATT, CDR2 SNEGSKA (reference sequence). Trimming pared 4 bases from V and 8 bases from J, leaving 12 bases between.

The V and J genes are TRBV28 and TRBJ1-3; TRBD1 agrees at 10 bases. The CDR3 covers 14 residues. The V and J ends lost 3 bases and 9 bases, in that order; junction bases with no gene match: 5. Germline V gives CDR1 MDHEN, CDR2 SYDVKM. CDR3 nucleotides: TGTGCCAGCAGTTTGGGGACAGGGGTATCCACCATATATTTT. It translates to CASSLGTGVSTIYF.

This sequence joins TRBV6-1 and TRBJ1-6; TRBD1 matches at 12 bases. The CDR3 sequence is 12 residues long. Germline loops: CDR1 MNHNS, CDR2 SASEGT. The V and J ends lost 2 bases and 18 bases, in that order; junction bases with no gene match: 2. CDR3 sequence reads: CASSERDRGPHF. In DNA, the CDR3 is TGTGCCAGCAGTGAACGGGACAGGGGGCCCCACTTT.

The chain has TRBV19 and TRBJ1-5; D not certain. Germline V gene sequence: CDR1 LNHDA, CDR2 SQIVND (reference sequence). The CDR3 is made up of 15 amino acids. With 3 bases removed from V and 0 bases from J, the gap between germline ends came to 9 bases. The CDR3 loop is CASSIVRPSNQPQHF. The CDR3 DNA sequence: TGTGCCAGTAGTATTGTACGGCCTAGCAATCAGCCCCAGCATTTT.

This clonotype was recorded at least ten times. The chain uses TRBV2 and TRBJ1-2, with D hard to call. The CDR3 is made up of 14 amino acids. Germline V CDR1 and CDR2: SNHLY, FYNNEI. Trimming cost V 7 bases and J 2 bases, with 14 bases left between them. CDR3 protein: CASNLDVGNYGYTF. The CDR3 DNA sequence: TGTGCCAGCAACCTCGATGTGGGGAACTATGGCTACACCTTC.

This clonotype occurred many times. The chain links TRBV6-1 to TRBJ1-4; D gene uncertain. Germline CDR1 reads MNHNS; CDR2 reads SASEGT. V was clipped by 6 bases and J by 5 bases, with 10 bases between them. The length of the CDR3 is 13 residues. This CDR3 reads CASREHKNEKLFF. CDR3 nucleotides: TGTGCCAGCAGGGAACACAAGAATGAAAAACTGTTTTTT.

In its sample, this clonotype was seen many times. The V gene is TRBV11-3, the J gene TRBJ1-1, with TRBD1 matching over 7 bases. Germline V gene sequence: CDR1 SGHNT, CDR2 YENEEA. J was trimmed by 7 bases and V by 5 bases; bases with no gene match: 7. The CDR3 spans 13 residues. In DNA form, the CDR3 reads TGTGCCAGCAGCGGAGGTCAGGGGGATGAAGCTTTCTTT. It encodes CASSGGQGDEAFF.

Ten or more counts support this clonotype. The genes are TRBV20-1 and TRBJ1-1; no clear D gene. V dropped 0 bases and J dropped 4 bases, with 6 bases sitting between them. The CDR3 has 12 amino acids. From germline, CDR1 is DFQATT and CDR2 SNEGSKA (reference sequence). The CDR3 sequence: CSARDSGTEAFF. The CDR3 DNA is TGCAGTGCTAGAGATTCGGGCACTGAAGCTTTCTTT.

This clonotype was detected ten times or more. This sequence joins TRBV20-1 and TRBJ2-7; D is possibly TRBD2 (5 bases). The CDR3 sequence is 13 residues long. V was clipped by 6 bases and J by 3 bases, with 15 bases between them. The germline CDR1 and CDR2 sequences are DFQATT and SNEGSKA (reference sequence). CDR3 in amino acids: CSAQRTGNYEQYF. Here the CDR3 DNA reads TGCAGTGCCCAACGGACGGGAAACTACGAGCAGTACTTC.